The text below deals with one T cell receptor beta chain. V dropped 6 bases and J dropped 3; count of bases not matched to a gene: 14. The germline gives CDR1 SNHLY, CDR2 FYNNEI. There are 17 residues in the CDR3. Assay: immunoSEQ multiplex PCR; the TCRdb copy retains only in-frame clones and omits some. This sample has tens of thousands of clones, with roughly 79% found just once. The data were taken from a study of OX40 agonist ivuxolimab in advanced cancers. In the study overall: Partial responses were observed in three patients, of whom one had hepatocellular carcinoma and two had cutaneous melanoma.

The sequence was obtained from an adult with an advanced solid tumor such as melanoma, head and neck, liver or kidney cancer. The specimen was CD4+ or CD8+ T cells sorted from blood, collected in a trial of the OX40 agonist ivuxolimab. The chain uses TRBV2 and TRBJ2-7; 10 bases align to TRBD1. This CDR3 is CASRRARRDRGIYEQYF. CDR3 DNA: TGTGCCAGCAGACGAGCGAGACGGGACAGGGGAATCTACGAGCAGTACTTC.